The entry that follows covers one T cell receptor beta chain sequence. The table came from immunoSEQ multiplex PCR; TCRdb's copy has only in-frame clones and leaves some out. This table holds about 27,000 clones, just under 85% found once. This sample was taken from a study of T cells in narcolepsy. The CDR3 is 14 residues long. Germline CDR1 is LGHNA and CDR2 is YNFKEQ. V lost 4 bases to trimming and J lost 5 bases, with 15 bases between them. Sequencing used CD45RA- memory CD4+ T cells from PBMCs. The TCR originated in a human donor with narcolepsy. This sequence joins TRBV4-2 and TRBJ2-7, with D maybe TRBD1 (6 bases). CDR3 protein: CASSLYLDSNEQYF. CDR3 sequence (DNA): TGTGCCAGCAGCCTGTATCTGGACAGTAACGAGCAGTACTTC.